These 4 T cell receptor beta chains came from one sample sequenced in a study of blood T cell repertoires in COVID-19. TCRdb keeps only in-frame clones here, not all; method: immunoSEQ multiplex PCR. Of 250,000 or so clones listed, approximately 85% were seen once; the top ten hold 1.9%. Sequences were obtained from PBMCs or T cells enriched from blood (not recorded which). These receptors came from a woman between 45 and 65 years old who had recovered from COVID-19.

V gene TRBV19 combines with J gene TRBJ1-2; D perhaps matches TRBD1 (5 bases). Germline CDR1 reads LNHDA; CDR2 reads SQIVND (reference sequence). The CDR3 sequence is 15 residues long. V gave up 5 bases and J gave up 0 bases, with 13 bases separating them. In DNA, the CDR3 is TGTGCCAGTAGTGTGACGGGGGACTCTAACTATGGCTACACCTTC. This codes for CASSVTGDSNYGYTF.

Only one count was recorded for this clone. J is TRBJ2-4 and V is TRBV9, with a weak D call TRBD2 (7 bases). The CDR3 has 14 amino acids. Trimming took 0 bases from V and 8 from J, leaving 12 bases between them. Germline loops: CDR1 SGDLS, CDR2 YYNGEE. CDR3: CASSVAQGGDIQYF. CDR3 coding DNA: TGTGCCAGCAGCGTAGCACAGGGAGGGGACATTCAGTACTTC.

This clone was seen only once. The rearrangement links TRBV6-1 to TRBJ1-6, with D possibly TRBD1 on 5 matching bases. The CDR3 is made up of 14 amino acids. CDR1 is MNHNS and CDR2 is SASEGT in the germline V gene. Trimming took off 3 bases at V and 6 bases at J, with 9 bases between the two ends. The CDR3 protein is CASSDRATNSPLHF. CDR3 DNA sequence: TGTGCCAGCAGTGACAGGGCTACTAATTCACCCCTCCACTTT.

The chain recombines TRBV25-1 with TRBJ2-7, with D perhaps assigned TRBD1 or TRBD2 (6 bases each). The V end was cut by 7 bases, the J end by 2 bases, with 12 bases between. The CDR3 spans 13 residues. The V gene's germline CDR1 is MGHDK and CDR2 SYGVNS. CDR3 region: CASNEGGAYEQYF. DNA for the CDR3: TGTGCCAGCAATGAGGGGGGAGCCTACGAGCAGTACTTC.